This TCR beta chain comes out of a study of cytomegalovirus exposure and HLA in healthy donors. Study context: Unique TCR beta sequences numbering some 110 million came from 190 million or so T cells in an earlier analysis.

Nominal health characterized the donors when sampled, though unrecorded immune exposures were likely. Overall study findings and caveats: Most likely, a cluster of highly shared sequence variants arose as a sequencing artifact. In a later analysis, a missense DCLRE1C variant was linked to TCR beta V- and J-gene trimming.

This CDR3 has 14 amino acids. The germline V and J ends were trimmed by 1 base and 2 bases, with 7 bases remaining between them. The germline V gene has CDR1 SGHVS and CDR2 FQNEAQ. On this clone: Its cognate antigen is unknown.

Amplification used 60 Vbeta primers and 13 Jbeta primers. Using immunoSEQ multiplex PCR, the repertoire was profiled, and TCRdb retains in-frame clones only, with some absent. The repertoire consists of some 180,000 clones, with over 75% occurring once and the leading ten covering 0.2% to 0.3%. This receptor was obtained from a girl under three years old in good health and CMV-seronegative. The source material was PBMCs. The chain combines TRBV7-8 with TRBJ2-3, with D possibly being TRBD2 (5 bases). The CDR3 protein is CASSLELVTDTQYF. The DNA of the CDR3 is TGTGCCAGCAGCTTAGAACTAGTCACAGATACGCAGTATTTT. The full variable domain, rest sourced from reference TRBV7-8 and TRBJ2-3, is GAGVSQSPRYKVAKRGQDVALRCDPISGHVSLFWYQQALGQGPEFLTYFQNEAQLDKSGLPSDRFFAERPEGSVSTLKIQRTQQEDSAVYLCASSLELVTDTQYFGPGTRLTVL.